The 13 T cell receptor beta chains below come from one sample, sequenced in a study of early T cells in non-severe SARS-CoV-2 infection. From the 5' RACE reads, TCRdb called clonotypes with MiXCR, one entry per CDR3 protein. Of around 98,000 distinct CDR3 sequences in the sample, around 10% were seen once. Sequenced sample: whole blood. The source of these receptors is an adult who was a healthcare worker with PCR-confirmed SARS-CoV-2 infection or an uninfected control (not recorded which).

In its sample, this clonotype was seen many times. For the CDR3, the DNA is TGCAGTGCTACCCATCTCGACACGGGTACGGCTGAAGCTTTCTTT. Translated: CSATHLDTGTAEAFF. V usage is TRBV20-1 and J usage is TRBJ1-1; D is ambiguous. The germline CDR1 and CDR2 sequences are DFQATT and SNEGSKA (reference sequence). V was clipped by 4 bases and J by 6 bases, with 21 bases between them. This CDR3 has 15 amino acids.

There are a few counts of this clonotype. This chain uses TRBV4-1 with TRBJ1-2; TRBD1 is a possible D gene (5 bases). The CDR3 is 16 amino acids. Per germline, CDR1 MGHRA and CDR2 YSYEKL. V dropped 7 bases and J dropped 7 bases, with 25 bases sitting between them. DNA for the CDR3: TGCGCCAGCAAGTCCCCGGGACGGCTCACTTCTAGTGGCTACACCTTC. It encodes CASKSPGRLTSSGYTF.

The chain links TRBV6-1 to TRBJ2-2; the D call may be TRBD1 or TRBD2 (5 bases each). The CDR3 has 14 residues. The germline V gene has CDR1 MNHNS and CDR2 SASEGT. Trimming removed 5 bases from V and 4 bases from J, with 11 bases in between. This chain's CDR3 is CASSQPGTTGELFF. The CDR3 region has the DNA TGTGCCAGCAGTCAACCAGGGACCACCGGGGAGCTGTTTTTT.

This clonotype was detected ten times or more. The CDR3 protein is CATSETDGNQETQYF. CDR3 coding DNA: TGTGCCACCAGTGAGACGGACGGAAACCAAGAGACCCAGTACTTC. The chain employs TRBV24-1 and TRBJ2-5; no clear D. The CDR3 loop spans 15 amino acids. V was pared by 4 bases and J by 0 bases, with 11 bases between. Per the germline V gene, CDR1 is KGHDR and CDR2 is SFDVKD.

This clonotype was seen only a few times. The chain carries TRBV5-1 and TRBJ2-5; the match to TRBD1 covers 8 bases. There are 14 residues in the CDR3. The germline V gene encodes CDR1 SGHRS and CDR2 YFSETQ. The V segment lost 7 bases and the J segment 0 bases; nucleotides outside the gene matches: 5. The CDR3: CASRPDRDQETQYF. As DNA, the CDR3 is TGCGCCAGCCGACCGGACAGGGACCAAGAGACCCAGTACTTC.

The rearrangement joins TRBV29-1 to TRBJ1-1; D remains unclear. This CDR3 is 17 amino acids long. Germline V gives CDR1 SQVTM, CDR2 ANQGSEA. The ends were cut back, 3 bases at V and 0 bases at J, with 20 bases in the middle. This CDR3 is CSVDITVAGGMNTEAFF. The CDR3 DNA is TGCAGCGTTGATATAACGGTGGCAGGAGGAATGAACACTGAAGCTTTCTTT.

This clonotype was found a few times. The gene calls are TRBV29-1 and TRBJ2-3, with 9 positions matching TRBD1. This CDR3 contains 13 residues. V trimming: 7 bases; J trimming: 4 bases; junction bases outside the gene matches: 6. Germline CDR1 reads SQVTM; CDR2 reads ANQGSEA. CDR3 loop: CSAGTGSADTQYF. Written as DNA, the CDR3 is TGCAGCGCCGGGACAGGGTCGGCAGATACGCAGTATTTT.

This clonotype was seen more than once but under ten times. The genes are TRBV12-3 or TRBV12-4 and TRBJ2-3, with 7 positions matching TRBD2. This CDR3 region has 19 residues. With 4 bases clipped from V and 5 bases from J, the junction kept 21 bases outside the gene matches. The CDR3 bases are TGTGCCAGCAGTTCAAGGACGCTCATGGGCGGGAGTCGAGGAGATACGCAGTATTTT. Its protein is CASSSRTLMGGSRGDTQYF.

This clonotype was observed a few times. V is TRBV12-3 or TRBV12-4 and J is TRBJ2-7, with D perhaps TRBD1 (5 bases). There are 14 residues in the CDR3. V was pared by 3 bases and J by 0 bases, with 9 bases between. The CDR3 DNA reads TGTGCCAGCAGTTTTACAGGCCGCTCCTACGAGCAGTACTTC. Residues: CASSFTGRSYEQYF.

This clonotype was found many times. This chain connects TRBV7-2 to TRBJ1-6, with D possibly being TRBD1 (5 bases). The V gene's germline CDR1 is SGHTA and CDR2 FQGNSA. Trimming took off 5 bases at V and 5 bases at J, with 16 bases between the two ends. This CDR3 has 16 amino acids. The CDR3 region is CASSLIRARDNSPLHF. Here the CDR3 DNA reads TGTGCCAGCAGCCTGATCCGAGCCAGGGATAATTCACCCCTCCACTTT. Full variable domain (rest looked up from reference TRBV7-2 and TRBJ1-6): GAGVSQSPSNKVTEKGKDVELRCDPISGHTALYWYRQSLGQGLEFLIYFQGNSAPDKSGLPSDRFSAERTGGSVSTLTIQRTQQEDSAVYLCASSLIRARDNSPLHFGNGTRLTVT.

In its sample, this clonotype was seen a few times. V and J are TRBV5-6 and TRBJ2-4, with 10 bases identical to TRBD1. The CDR3 consists of 14 residues. Looked up from germline, CDR1 is SGHDT and CDR2 is YYEEEE. Trimming removed 3 bases from V and 7 bases from J; junction bases left unmatched: 4. CDR3 bases: TGTGCCAGCAGCTCCCGGGACAGGGGTAACATTCAGTACTTC. It specifies CASSSRDRGNIQYF.

This clonotype was counted ten times or more. The genes are TRBV10-1 and TRBJ2-5, with 9 bases identical to TRBD1. The CDR3 covers 13 residues. After removal of 5 bases from V and 7 bases from J, the junction contained 5 bases not matched to a gene. Per germline, CDR1 WNHNN and CDR2 SYGVQD (reference sequence). The CDR3 sequence is CASSPGQGGTQYF. The CDR3 DNA is TGCGCCAGCAGTCCGGGACAGGGTGGGACCCAGTACTTC.

This clonotype was found many times. V is TRBV27 and J is TRBJ2-7, with 7 bases fitting TRBD1. The germline CDR1 and CDR2 sequences are MNHEY and SMNVEV (reference sequence). V gave up 0 bases and J gave up 4 bases; unmatched junction bases: 12. This CDR3 is built from 17 residues. In nucleotides, the CDR3 is TGTGCCAGCAGTTTATCCCTAAAAGACAGGGCACTGTACGAGCAGTACTTC. Amino acid sequence: CASSLSLKDRALYEQYF.